This T cell receptor beta chain was captured in a study of T cell responses to AZD1222 COVID-19 vaccine. Overall study findings and caveats: Vaccine-associated CD4 TCRs ranged over spike, dominating at 160-218 and 743-854. Increased Spike-specific TCR breadth and depth were observed after two AZD1222 doses. Regions left unmutated in variants are reportedly the target of nearly half of spike-specific TCRs. Just a handful of people given AZD1222 tested seropositive at baseline.

A word on this clone: Antigen unknown.

Sequenced by immunoSEQ multiplex PCR; TCRdb stores in-frame clones only, minus some. This sample has over 150,000 clones; 90% to 95% occur once, and the top ten carry about 1.5%. The sequences come from peripheral blood, collected 28 days after the second AZD1222 dose. The origin of this receptor is an adult who received the AZD1222 COVID-19 vaccine.

DNA for the CDR3: TGTGCCAGCAGTACCTTCTTGAGGACGGTCCGTGAAAAACTGTTTTTT. Encoded protein: CASSTFLRTVREKLFF. This sequence joins TRBV27 and TRBJ1-4, with no clear D. V lost 5 bases to trimming and J lost 7 bases, with 20 bases between them. The CDR3 totals 16 residues. Germline V gene lookup returns CDR1 MNHEY and CDR2 SMNVEV (reference sequence).